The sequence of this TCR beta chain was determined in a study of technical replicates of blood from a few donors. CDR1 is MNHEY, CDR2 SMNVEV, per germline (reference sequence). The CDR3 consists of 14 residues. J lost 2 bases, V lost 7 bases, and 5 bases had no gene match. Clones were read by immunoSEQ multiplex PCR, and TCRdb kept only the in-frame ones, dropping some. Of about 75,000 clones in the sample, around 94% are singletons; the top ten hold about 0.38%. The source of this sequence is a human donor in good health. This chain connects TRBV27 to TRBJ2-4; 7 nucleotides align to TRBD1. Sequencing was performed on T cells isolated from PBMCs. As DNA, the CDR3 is TGTGCCAGCACCGAGACAGGGACCAAAAACATTCAGTACTTC. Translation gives CASTETGTKNIQYF.